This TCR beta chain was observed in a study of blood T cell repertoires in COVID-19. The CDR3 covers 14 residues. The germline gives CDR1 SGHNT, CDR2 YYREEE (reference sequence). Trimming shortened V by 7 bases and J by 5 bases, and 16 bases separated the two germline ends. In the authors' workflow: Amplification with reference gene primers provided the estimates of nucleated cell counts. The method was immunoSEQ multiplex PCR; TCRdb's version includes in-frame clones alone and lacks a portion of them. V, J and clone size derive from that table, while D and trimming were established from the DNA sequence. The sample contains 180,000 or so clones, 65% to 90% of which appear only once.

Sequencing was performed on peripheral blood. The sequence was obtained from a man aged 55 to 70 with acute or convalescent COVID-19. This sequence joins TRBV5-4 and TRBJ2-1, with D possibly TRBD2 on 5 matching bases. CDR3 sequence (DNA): TGTGCCAGCTCAAAAGCCACGAGGGACAATGAGCAGTTCTTC. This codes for CASSKATRDNEQFF.